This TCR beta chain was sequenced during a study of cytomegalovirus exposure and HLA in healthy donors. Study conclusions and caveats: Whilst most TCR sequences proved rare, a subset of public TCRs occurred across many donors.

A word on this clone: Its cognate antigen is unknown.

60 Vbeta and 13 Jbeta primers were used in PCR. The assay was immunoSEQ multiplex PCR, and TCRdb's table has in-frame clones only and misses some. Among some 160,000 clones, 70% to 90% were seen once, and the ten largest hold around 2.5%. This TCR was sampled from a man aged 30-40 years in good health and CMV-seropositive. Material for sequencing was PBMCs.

CDR3 loop: CASSLDRAAGELFF. DNA of the CDR3: TGTGCCAGCAGCCTCGACAGGGCTGCCGGGGAGCTGTTTTTT. The chain has TRBV5-5 and TRBJ2-2; 7 nucleotides line up with TRBD1. This CDR3 region has 14 residues. The trim removed 4 bases at V and 6 bases at J, leaving 6 bases unmatched. CDR1 and CDR2 from the germline V gene are SGHKS and YYEKEE (reference sequence).